This TCR beta chain emerged from a study of blood T cell repertoires in COVID-19. CDR1 and CDR2 from the germline V gene are LNHDA and SQIVND (reference sequence). Between the trimmed V and J ends, which lost 2 bases and 0 bases, there was a span of 7 bases. CDR3 length: 15 residues. How the authors handled the data: For nucleated cells, counts were estimated from reference gene primer amplification. Method: immunoSEQ multiplex PCR; TCRdb's copy keeps in-frame clones and lacks some. The V and J calls and clone size are taken from that table; D and trimming were inferred from the DNA. The repertoire includes about 200,000 clones, roughly 82% of them detected once, and 13% sits in the top ten.

The V gene is TRBV19, the J gene TRBJ1-4; unclear D gene. This TCR was recovered from a human donor in a cohort sampled during active COVID-19. The specimen sequenced was peripheral blood. CDR3 in amino acids: CASSIMRATNEKLFF. In DNA form, the CDR3 reads TGTGCCAGTAGTATAATGAGAGCAACTAATGAAAAACTGTTTTTT. The full variable domain, completed using reference TRBV19 and TRBJ1-4, is DGGITQSPKYLFRKEGQNVTLSCEQNLNHDAMYWYRQDPGQGLRLIYYSQIVNDFQKGDIAEGYSVSREKKESFPLTVTSAQKNPTAFYLCASSIMRATNEKLFFGSGTQLSVL.